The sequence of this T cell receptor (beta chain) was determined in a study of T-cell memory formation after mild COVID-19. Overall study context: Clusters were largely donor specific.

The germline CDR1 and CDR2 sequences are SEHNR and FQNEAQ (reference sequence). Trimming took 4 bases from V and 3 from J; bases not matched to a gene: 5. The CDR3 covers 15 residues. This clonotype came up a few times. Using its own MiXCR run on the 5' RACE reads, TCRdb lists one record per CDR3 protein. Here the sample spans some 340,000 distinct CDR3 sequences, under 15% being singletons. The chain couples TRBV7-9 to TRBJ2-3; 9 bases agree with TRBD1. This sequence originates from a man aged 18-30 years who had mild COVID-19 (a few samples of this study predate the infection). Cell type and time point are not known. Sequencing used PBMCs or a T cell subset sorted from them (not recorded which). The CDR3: CASSYGTGLTDTQYF. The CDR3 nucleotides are TGTGCCAGCAGCTACGGGACAGGGCTTACAGATACGCAGTATTTT.